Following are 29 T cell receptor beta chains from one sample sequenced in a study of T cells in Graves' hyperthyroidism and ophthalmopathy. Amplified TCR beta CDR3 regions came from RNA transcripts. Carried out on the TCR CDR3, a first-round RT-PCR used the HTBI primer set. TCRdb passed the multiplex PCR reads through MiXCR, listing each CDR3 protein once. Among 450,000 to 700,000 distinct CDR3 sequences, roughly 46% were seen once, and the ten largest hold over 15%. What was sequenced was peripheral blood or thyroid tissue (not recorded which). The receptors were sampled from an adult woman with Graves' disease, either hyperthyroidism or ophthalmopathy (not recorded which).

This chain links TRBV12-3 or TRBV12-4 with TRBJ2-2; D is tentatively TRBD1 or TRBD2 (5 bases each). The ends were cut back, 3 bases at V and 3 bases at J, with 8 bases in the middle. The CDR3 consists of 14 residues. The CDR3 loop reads CASSFQGDTGELFF. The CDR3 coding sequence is TGTGCCAGCAGTTTTCAGGGAGACACCGGGGAGCTGTTTTTT.

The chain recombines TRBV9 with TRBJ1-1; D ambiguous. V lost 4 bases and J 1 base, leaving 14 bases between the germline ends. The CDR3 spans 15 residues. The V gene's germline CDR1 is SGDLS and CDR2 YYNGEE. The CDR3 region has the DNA TGTGCCAGCAGCCAAGAATGGGCAGGGAACACTGAAGCTTTCTTT. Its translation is CASSQEWAGNTEAFF.

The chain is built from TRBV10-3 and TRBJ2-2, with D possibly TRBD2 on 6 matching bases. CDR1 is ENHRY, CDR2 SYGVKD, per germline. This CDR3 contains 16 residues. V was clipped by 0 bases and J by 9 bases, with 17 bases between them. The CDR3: CAISESGGVRGWELFF. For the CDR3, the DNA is TGTGCCATCAGTGAGTCGGGGGGAGTTCGGGGATGGGAGCTGTTTTTT.

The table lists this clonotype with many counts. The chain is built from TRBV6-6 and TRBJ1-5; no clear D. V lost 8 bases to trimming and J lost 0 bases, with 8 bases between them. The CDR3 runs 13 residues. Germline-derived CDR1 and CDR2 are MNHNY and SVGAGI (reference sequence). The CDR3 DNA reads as TGTGCCAGCGGGTTCTCTAGCAATCAGCCCCAGCATTTT. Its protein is CASGFSSNQPQHF.

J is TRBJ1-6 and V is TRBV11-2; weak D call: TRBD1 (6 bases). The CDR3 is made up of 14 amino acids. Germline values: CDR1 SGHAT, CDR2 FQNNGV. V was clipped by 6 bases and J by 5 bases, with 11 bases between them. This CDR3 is CASRPTGNNSPLHF. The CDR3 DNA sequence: TGTGCCAGCAGACCCACAGGGAATAATTCACCCCTCCACTTT.

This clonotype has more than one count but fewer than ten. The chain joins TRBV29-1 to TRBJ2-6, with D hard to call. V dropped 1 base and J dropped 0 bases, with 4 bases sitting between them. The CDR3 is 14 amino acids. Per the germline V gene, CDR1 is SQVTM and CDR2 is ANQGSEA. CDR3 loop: CSVEAGSGANVLTF. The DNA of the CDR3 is TGCAGCGTTGAAGCGGGCTCTGGGGCCAACGTCCTGACTTTC. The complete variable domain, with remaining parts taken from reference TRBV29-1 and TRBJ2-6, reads SAVISQKPSRDICQRGTSLTIQCQVDSQVTMMFWYRQQPGQSLTLIATANQGSEATYESGFVIDKFPISRPNLTFSTLTVSNMSPEDSSIYLCSVEAGSGANVLTFGAGSRLTVL.

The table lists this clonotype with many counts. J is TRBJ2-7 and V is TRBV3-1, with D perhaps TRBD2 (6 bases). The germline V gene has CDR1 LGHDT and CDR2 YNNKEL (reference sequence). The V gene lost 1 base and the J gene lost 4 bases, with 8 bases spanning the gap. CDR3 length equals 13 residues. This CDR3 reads CASSQGGRYEQYF. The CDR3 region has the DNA TGTGCCAGCAGCCAAGGTGGGAGGTACGAGCAGTACTTC.

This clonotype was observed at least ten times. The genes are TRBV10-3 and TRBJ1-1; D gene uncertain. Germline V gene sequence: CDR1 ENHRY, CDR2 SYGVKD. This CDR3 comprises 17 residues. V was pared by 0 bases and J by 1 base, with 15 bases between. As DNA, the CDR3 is TGTGCCATCAGTGAGTCGAAAGGCAGGTCGACGAACACTGAAGCTTTCTTT. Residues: CAISESKGRSTNTEAFF.

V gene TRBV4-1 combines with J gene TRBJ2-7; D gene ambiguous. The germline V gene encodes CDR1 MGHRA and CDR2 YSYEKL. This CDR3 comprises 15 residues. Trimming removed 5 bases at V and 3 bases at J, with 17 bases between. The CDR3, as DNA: TGCGCCAGCAGCGTCCTATTGCAGTTGAGCTACGAGCAGTACTTC. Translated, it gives CASSVLLQLSYEQYF.

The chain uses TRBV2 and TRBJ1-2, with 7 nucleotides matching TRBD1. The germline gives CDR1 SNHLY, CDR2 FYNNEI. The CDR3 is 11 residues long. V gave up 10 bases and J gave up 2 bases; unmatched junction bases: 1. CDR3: CATGQNYGYTF. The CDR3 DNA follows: TGTGCCACGGGACAGAACTATGGCTACACCTTC. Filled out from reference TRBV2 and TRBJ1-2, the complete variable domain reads EPEVTQTPSHQVTQMGQEVILRCVPISNHLYFYWYRQILGQKVEFLVSFYNNEISEKSEIFDDQFSVERPDGSNFTLKIRSTKLEDSAMYFCATGQNYGYTFGSGTRLTVV.

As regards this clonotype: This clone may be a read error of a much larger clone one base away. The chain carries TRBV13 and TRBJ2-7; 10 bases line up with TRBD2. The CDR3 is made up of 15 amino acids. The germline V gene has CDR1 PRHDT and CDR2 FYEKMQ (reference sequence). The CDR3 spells CASSSSSGSNYELYF. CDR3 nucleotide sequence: TGTGCCAGCAGCTCGTCTAGCGGGAGCAACTACGAGCTGTACTTC.

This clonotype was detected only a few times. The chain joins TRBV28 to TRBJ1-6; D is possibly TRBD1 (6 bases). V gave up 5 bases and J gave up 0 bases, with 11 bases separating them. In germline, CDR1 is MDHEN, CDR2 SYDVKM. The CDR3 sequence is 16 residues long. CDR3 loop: CASSQGGSSYNSPLHF. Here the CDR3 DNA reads TGTGCCAGCAGTCAAGGGGGGAGCTCCTATAATTCACCCCTCCACTTT.

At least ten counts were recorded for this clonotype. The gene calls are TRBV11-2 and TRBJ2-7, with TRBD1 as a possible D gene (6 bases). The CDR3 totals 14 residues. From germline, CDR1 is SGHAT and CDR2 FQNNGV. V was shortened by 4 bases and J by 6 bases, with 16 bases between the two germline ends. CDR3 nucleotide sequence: TGTGCCAGCAGCTCAACTACAGGGCTCGGCGAGCAGTACTTC. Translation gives CASSSTTGLGEQYF.

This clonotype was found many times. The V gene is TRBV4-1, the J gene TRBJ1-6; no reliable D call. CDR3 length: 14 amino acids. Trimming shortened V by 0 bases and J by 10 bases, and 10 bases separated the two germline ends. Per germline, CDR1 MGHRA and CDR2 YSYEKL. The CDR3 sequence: CASSQDVSESPLHF. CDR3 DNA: TGCGCCAGCAGCCAAGATGTGTCGGAATCACCCCTCCACTTT.

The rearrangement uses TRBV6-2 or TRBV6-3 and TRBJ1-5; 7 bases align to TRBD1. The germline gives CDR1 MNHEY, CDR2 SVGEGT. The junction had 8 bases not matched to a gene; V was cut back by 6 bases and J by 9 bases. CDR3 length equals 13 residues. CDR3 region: CASRGTGDRPQHF. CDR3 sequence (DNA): TGTGCCAGCAGGGGAACAGGGGATCGGCCCCAGCATTTT.

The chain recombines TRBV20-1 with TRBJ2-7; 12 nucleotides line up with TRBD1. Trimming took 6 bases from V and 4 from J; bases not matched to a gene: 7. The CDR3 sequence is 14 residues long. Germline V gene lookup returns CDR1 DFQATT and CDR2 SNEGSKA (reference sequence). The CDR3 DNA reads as TGCAGTGCGTATCCGGGACAGGGGGCGTACGAGCAGTACTTC. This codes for CSAYPGQGAYEQYF.

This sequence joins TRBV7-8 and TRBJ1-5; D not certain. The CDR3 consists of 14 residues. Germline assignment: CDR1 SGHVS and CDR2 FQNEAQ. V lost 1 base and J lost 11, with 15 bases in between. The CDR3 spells CASSLGISRETQHF. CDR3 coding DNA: TGTGCCAGCAGCTTAGGGATTAGTAGGGAGACCCAGCATTTT. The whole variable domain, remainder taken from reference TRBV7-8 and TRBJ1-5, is GAGVSQSPRYKVAKRGQDVALRCDPISGHVSLFWYQQALGQGPEFLTYFQNEAQLDKSGLPSDRFFAERPEGSVSTLKIQRTQQEDSAVYLCASSLGISRETQHFGDGTRLSIL.

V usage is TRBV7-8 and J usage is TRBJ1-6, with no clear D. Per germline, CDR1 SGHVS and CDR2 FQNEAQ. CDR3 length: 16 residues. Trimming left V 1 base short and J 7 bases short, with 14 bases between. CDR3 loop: CASSLVDGSPNSPLHF. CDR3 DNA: TGTGCCAGCAGCTTAGTAGATGGAAGCCCCAATTCACCCCTCCACTTT.

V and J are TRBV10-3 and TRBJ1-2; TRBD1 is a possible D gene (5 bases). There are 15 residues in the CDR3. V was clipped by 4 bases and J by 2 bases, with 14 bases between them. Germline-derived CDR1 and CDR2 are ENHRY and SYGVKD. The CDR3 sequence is CAISGDAGTNYGYTF. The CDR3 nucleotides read TGTGCCATCAGTGGGGATGCTGGGACCAACTATGGCTACACCTTC.

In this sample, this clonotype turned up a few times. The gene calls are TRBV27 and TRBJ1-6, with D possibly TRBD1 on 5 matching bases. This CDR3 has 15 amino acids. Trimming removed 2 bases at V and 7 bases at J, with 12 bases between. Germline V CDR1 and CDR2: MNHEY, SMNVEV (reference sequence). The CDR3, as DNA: TGTGCCAGCAGTTTAGAGGGCAGGGTGAATTCACCCCTCCACTTT. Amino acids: CASSLEGRVNSPLHF.

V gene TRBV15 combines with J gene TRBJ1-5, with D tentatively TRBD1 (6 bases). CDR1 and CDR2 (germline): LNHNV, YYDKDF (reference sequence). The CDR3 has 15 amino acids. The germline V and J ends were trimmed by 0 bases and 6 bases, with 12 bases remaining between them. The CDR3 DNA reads TGTGCCACCAGCAGAGATCGACAGACAGGTCAGCCCCAGCATTTT. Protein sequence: CATSRDRQTGQPQHF. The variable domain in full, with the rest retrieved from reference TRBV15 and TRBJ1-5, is DAMVIQNPRYQVTQFGKPVTLSCSQTLNHNVMYWYQQKSSQAPKLLFHYYDKDFNNEADTPDNFQSRRPNTSFCFLDIRSPGLGDTAMYLCATSRDRQTGQPQHFGDGTRLSIL.

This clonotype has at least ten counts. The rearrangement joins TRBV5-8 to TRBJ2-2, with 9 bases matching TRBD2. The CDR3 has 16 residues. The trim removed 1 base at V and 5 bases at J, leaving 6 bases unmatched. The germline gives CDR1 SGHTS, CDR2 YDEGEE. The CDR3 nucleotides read TGTGCCAGCAGCTTGTCGCGGGAGGGATGGACCGGGGAGCTGTTTTTT. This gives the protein CASSLSREGWTGELFF.

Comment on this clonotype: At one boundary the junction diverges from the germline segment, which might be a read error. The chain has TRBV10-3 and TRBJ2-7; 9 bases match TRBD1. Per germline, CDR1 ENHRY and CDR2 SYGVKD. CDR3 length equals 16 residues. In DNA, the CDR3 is TGTGCCATCAATGAGTTGAGCGGGACAGGGACCTACGAGCAGTACTTC. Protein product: CAINELSGTGTYEQYF.

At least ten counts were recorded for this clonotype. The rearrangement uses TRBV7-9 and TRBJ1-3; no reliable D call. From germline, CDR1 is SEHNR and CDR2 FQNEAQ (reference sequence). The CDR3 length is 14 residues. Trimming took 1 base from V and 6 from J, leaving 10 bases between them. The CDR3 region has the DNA TGTGCCAGCAGCTTAGGGTCCCCCGCAAACACCATATATTTT. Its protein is CASSLGSPANTIYF. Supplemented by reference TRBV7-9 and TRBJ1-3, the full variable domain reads DTGVSQNPRHKITKRGQNVTFRCDPISEHNRLYWYRQTLGQGPEFLTYFQNEAQLEKSRLLSDRFSAERPKGSFSTLEIQRTEQGDSAMYLCASSLGSPANTIYFGEGSWLTVV.

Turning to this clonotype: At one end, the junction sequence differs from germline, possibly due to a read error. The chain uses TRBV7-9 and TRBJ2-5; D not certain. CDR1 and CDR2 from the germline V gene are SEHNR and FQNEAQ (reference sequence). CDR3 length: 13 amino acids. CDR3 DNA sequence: TGTGCCAGCAGCTCCTCCTGGAGAGAGGCCCAGTACTTC. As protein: CASSSSWREAQYF.

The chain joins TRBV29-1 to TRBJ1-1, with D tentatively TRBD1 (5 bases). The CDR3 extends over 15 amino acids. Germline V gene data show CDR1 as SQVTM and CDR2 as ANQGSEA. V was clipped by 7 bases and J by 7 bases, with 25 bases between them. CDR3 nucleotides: TGCAGCGCCAGAGGTACAAGGGACTTAAAAAATGAAGCTTTCTTT. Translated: CSARGTRDLKNEAFF.

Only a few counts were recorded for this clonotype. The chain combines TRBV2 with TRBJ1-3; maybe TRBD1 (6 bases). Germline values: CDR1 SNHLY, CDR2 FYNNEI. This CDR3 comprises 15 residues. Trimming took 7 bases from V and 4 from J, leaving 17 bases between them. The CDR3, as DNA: TGTGCCAGCAATATCGGGGGGGCGAACGGAAACACCATATATTTT. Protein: CASNIGGANGNTIYF.

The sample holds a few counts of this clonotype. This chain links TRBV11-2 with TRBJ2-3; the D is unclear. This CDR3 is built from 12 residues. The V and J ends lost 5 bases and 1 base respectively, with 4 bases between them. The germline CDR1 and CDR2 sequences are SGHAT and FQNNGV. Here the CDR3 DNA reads TGTGCCAGCAGCCGCCGCACAGATACGCAGTATTTT. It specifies CASSRRTDTQYF.

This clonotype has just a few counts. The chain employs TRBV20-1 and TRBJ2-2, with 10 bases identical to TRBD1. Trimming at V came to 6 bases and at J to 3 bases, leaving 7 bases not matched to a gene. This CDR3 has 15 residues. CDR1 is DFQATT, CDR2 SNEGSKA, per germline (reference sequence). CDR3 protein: CSAQGTGADTGELFF. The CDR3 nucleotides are TGCAGTGCCCAGGGGACAGGGGCGGACACCGGGGAGCTGTTTTTT.